This entry is about one T cell receptor (beta chain). These data belong to a study of blood T cell repertoires in COVID-19. Overall study context: There were acute and convalescent COVID-19 samples, and they came from the United States, Italy and Spain.

Deletions cut 0 bases from V and 4 bases from J, with 6 bases between. CDR1 and CDR2 from the germline V gene are MNHNY and SVGAGI (reference sequence). The CDR3 has 13 amino acids. Original methodology: The assay estimated nucleated cells by amplifying reference gene primers. Libraries were prepared by immunoSEQ multiplex PCR; TCRdb keeps only in-frame clonotypes and omits some of them. V and J calls and clone size are given by that table; D and trimming were obtained from the DNA. The sample lists 95,000 to 150,000 clones, about 79% occurring once. This TCR was sampled from a man between 65 and 85 years old with acute or convalescent COVID-19. The source material was peripheral blood. The chain employs TRBV6-6 and TRBJ1-1; D uncertain. The CDR3 here is CASSYSAGTEAFF. In nucleotides, the CDR3 is TGTGCCAGCAGTTACTCGGCGGGCACTGAAGCTTTCTTT.